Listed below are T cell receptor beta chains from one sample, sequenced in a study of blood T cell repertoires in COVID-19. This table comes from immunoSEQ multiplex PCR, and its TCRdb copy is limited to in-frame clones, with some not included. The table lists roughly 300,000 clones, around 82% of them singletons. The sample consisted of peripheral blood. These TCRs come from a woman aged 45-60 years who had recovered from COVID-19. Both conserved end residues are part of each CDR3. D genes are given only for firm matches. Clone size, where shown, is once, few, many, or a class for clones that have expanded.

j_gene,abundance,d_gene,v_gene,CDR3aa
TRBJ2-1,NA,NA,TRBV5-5,CASSLLRNEQFF
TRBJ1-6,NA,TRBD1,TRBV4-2,CASSQHPGTGGAYNSPLHF
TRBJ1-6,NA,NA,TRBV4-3,CASSQAVAGPNSPLHF
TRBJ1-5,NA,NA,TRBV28,CASATGGVPQHF
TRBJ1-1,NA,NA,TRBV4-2,CASSQEGTSLNTEAFF
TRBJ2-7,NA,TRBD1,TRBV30,CAWSGGQEAYEQYF
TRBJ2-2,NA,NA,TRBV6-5,CASSRQQGNTGELFF
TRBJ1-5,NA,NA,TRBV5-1,CASSLGEGGSQPQHF
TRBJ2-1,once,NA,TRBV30,CAWSADSLVNEQFF
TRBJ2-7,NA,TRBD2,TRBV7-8,CASSLVYASGSSYEQYF
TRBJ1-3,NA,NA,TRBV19,CASNARRGSAGNTIYF